These 16 T cell receptor beta chains came from one sample sequenced in a study of OX40 agonist ivuxolimab in advanced cancers. Library creation used the immunoSEQ multiplex PCR assay. TCRdb retrieved this table from immuneACCESS and kept in-frame rearrangements only. Not all clones are present; in checked studies, unresolved V genes account for under half, and no reason is known for the remainder. The sample table shows 87,000 or so clones, and 85% to 90% are seen once. The ten largest clones add up to roughly 1.5% of the sample. Specimen: CD4+ or CD8+ T cells sorted from blood, collected in a trial of the OX40 agonist ivuxolimab. The receptor set was obtained from an adult with an advanced solid tumor such as melanoma, head and neck, liver or kidney cancer.

About this clone: A much larger clone lies a single base off, so this may be a read error. The rearrangement links TRBV7-9 to TRBJ2-7, with D uncertain. The CDR3 has 11 residues. The germline CDR1 and CDR2 sequences are SEHNR and FQNEAQ (reference sequence). V dropped 4 bases and J dropped 2 bases, with 3 bases sitting between them. The CDR3 loop reads CASSSAYEQYF. The CDR3 nucleotides read TGTGCCAGCAGCTCCGCCTACGAGCAGTACTTC.

The V call is TRBV27, the J call TRBJ2-7, with D unclear. CDR3 length: 12 residues. V lost 5 bases and J lost 6, with 11 bases in between. CDR1 is MNHEY, CDR2 SMNVEV, per germline (reference sequence). CDR3 sequence reads: CASSIGNREQYF. The CDR3 nucleotides read TGTGCCAGCAGTATTGGGAACCGCGAGCAGTACTTC.

V gene TRBV6-1 combines with J gene TRBJ1-4; D perhaps matches TRBD1 (5 bases). The CDR3 runs to 15 residues. CDR1 MNHNS and CDR2 SASEGT come from the germline V gene. Trimming stripped 0 bases from V and 6 bases from J, with 11 bases between. CDR3 DNA sequence: TGTGCCAGCAGTGAAGCTTTGCAGGGTGATGAAAAACTGTTTTTT. Residues: CASSEALQGDEKLFF.

The chain has TRBV10-1 and TRBJ1-4, with D possibly being TRBD1 (5 bases). This CDR3 region has 14 residues. Deletions cut 4 bases from V and 3 bases from J, with 9 bases between. Germline values: CDR1 WNHNN, CDR2 SYGVQD (reference sequence). CDR3 in amino acids: CASSVGGSNEKLFF. The CDR3 bases are TGCGCCAGCAGTGTCGGGGGTTCTAATGAAAAACTGTTTTTT.

The rearrangement uses TRBV5-4 and TRBJ2-1, with 8 bases matching TRBD1. The CDR3 totals 15 residues. V gave up 1 base and J gave up 3 bases; unmatched junction bases: 3. CDR1 SGHNT and CDR2 YYREEE come from the germline V gene (reference sequence). The CDR3 reads CASSLNTGGYNEQFF. CDR3 nucleotide sequence: TGTGCCAGCAGCTTGAACACAGGGGGCTACAATGAGCAGTTCTTC.

The gene calls are TRBV19 and TRBJ2-1, with 7 bases that match TRBD2. The germline V gene has CDR1 LNHDA and CDR2 SQIVND (reference sequence). The ends lost 0 bases at V and 0 bases at J; junction bases unmatched: 2. This CDR3 contains 16 residues. CDR3 amino acids: CASSIEASGSYNEQFF. In nucleotides, the CDR3 is TGTGCCAGTAGTATAGAGGCTAGCGGCTCCTACAATGAGCAGTTCTTC.

This chain joins TRBV7-9 and TRBJ2-3; no clear D gene. Trimming removed 3 bases at V and 2 bases at J, with 9 bases between. CDR1 and CDR2 from the germline V gene are SEHNR and FQNEAQ (reference sequence). The CDR3 length is 14 residues. The DNA for the CDR3 is TGTGCCAGCAGCTTCCACGCCCTCACAGATACGCAGTATTTT. This gives the protein CASSFHALTDTQYF.

The rearrangement uses TRBV5-4 and TRBJ2-3; D might be TRBD2 (5 bases). The CDR3 spans 11 residues. V lost 4 bases, J lost 5 bases, and 5 bases lay in between. The germline gives CDR1 SGHNT, CDR2 YYREEE (reference sequence). The CDR3 sequence is CASSREDTQYF. The CDR3 DNA follows: TGTGCCAGCAGCCGGGAAGATACGCAGTATTTT. Supplemented by reference TRBV5-4 and TRBJ2-3, the full variable domain reads ETGVTQSPTHLIKTRGQQVTLRCSSQSGHNTVSWYQQALGQGPQFIFQYYREEENGRGNFPPRFSGLQFPNYSSELNVNALELDDSALYLCASSREDTQYFGPGTRLTVL.

Here the CDR3 reads CASSPTSGPSYNEQFF. The CDR3 DNA is TGTGCCAGCAGTCCGACTAGCGGGCCCTCCTACAATGAGCAGTTCTTC. The rearrangement joins TRBV9 to TRBJ2-1, with TRBD2 matching over 10 bases. The J segment lost 0 bases and the V segment lost 5 bases, leaving 5 bases of the junction unmatched. The CDR3 runs to 16 residues. Per the germline V gene, CDR1 is SGDLS and CDR2 is YYNGEE. Using reference TRBV9 and TRBJ2-1 for the parts outside the CDR3, the full variable domain is DSGVTQTPKHLITATGQRVTLRCSPRSGDLSVYWYQQSLDQGLQFLIQYYNGEERAKGNILERFSAQQFPDLHSELNLSSLELGDSALYFCASSPTSGPSYNEQFFGPGTRLTVL.

J is TRBJ2-1 and V is TRBV7-3; 10 nucleotides agree with TRBD2. V trimming: 5 bases; J trimming: 6 bases; junction bases outside the gene matches: 7. The CDR3 contains 15 residues. Looked up from germline, CDR1 is SGHTA and CDR2 is FQGTGA. In nucleotides, the CDR3 is TGTGCCAGCAGCCCCTCAACTAGCGGGGTCAATGAGCAGTTCTTC. Translated: CASSPSTSGVNEQFF.

A note on this clone: One end of the junction varies from germline; a read error may be responsible. The chain links TRBV13 to TRBJ1-2; TRBD1 agrees at 7 bases. Germline V gene data show CDR1 as PRHDT and CDR2 as FYEKMQ (reference sequence). CDR3 length: 15 amino acids. The CDR3 sequence: CASSPREGGERGYTF. The CDR3 DNA reads as TGCGCCAGCAGCCCCCGGGAAGGGGGCGAAAGGGGCTACACCTTC.

The chain links TRBV6-5 to TRBJ1-1, with 12 positions matching TRBD1. Germline V lookup: CDR1 MNHEY, CDR2 SVGAGI. CDR3 length equals 13 residues. V lost 8 bases to trimming and J lost 5 bases; unmatched junction nucleotides: 3. Here the CDR3 DNA reads TGTGCCAGCCAGGGACAGGGGGCTACTGAAGCTTTCTTT. Protein sequence: CASQGQGATEAFF.

The sample holds one count of this clone. The chain uses TRBV6-5 and TRBJ1-1, with D unresolved. The CDR3 has 14 amino acids. Trimming took off 10 bases at V and 4 bases at J, with 19 bases between the two ends. From germline, CDR1 is MNHEY and CDR2 SVGAGI. CDR3: CATTLPGRATEAFF. DNA for the CDR3: TGTGCCACCACCCTCCCCGGGCGGGCCACTGAAGCTTTCTTT.

As DNA, the CDR3 is TGTGCCAGCAGCTCCGCCGGGAGCGGGGGGGCATTGTATGAGCAGTTCTTC. It specifies CASSSAGSGGALYEQFF. The chain recombines TRBV7-9 with TRBJ2-1; TRBD2 agrees at 10 bases. The CDR3 spans 17 residues. V was pared by 4 bases and J by 8 bases, with 14 bases of the junction left unmatched. Germline assignment: CDR1 SEHNR and CDR2 FQNEAQ (reference sequence). Full variable domain (remainder filled in from reference TRBV7-9 and TRBJ2-1): DTGVSQNPRHKITKRGQNVTFRCDPISEHNRLYWYRQTLGQGPEFLTYFQNEAQLEKSRLLSDRFSAERPKGSFSTLEIQRTEQGDSAMYLCASSSAGSGGALYEQFFGPGTRLTVL.

This chain connects TRBV5-4 to TRBJ2-2, with 8 bases that match TRBD2. The CDR3 length is 15 residues. Germline assignment: CDR1 SGHNT and CDR2 YYREEE (reference sequence). J was trimmed by 5 bases and V by 0 bases; bases with no gene match: 3. The CDR3: CASSLALADTGELFF. The CDR3 nucleotides are TGTGCCAGCAGCTTGGCACTAGCGGATACCGGGGAGCTGTTTTTT.

This sequence joins TRBV5-6 and TRBJ1-2; TRBD1 is a possible D gene (5 bases). This CDR3 comprises 14 residues. Germline CDR1 reads SGHDT; CDR2 reads YYEEEE. The V gene lost 1 base and the J gene lost 8 bases, with 15 bases spanning the gap. The CDR3: CASSLRSGGGGYTF. In nucleotides, the CDR3 is TGTGCCAGCAGCTTGAGGTCCGGGGGAGGCGGCTACACCTTC.